Listed below are T cell receptor beta chains from one sample, sequenced in a study of blood T cell repertoires in COVID-19. Clones were read by immunoSEQ multiplex PCR, and TCRdb kept only the in-frame ones, dropping some. This sample has roughly 410,000 clones; approximately 89% occur once, and the top ten carry about 2.3%. Sequenced sample: peripheral blood. The receptors originated from a woman aged 60 to 75 with COVID-19, enrolled during active disease. Each CDR3 is given with its conserved first and last residue. D genes are given only for firm matches. Expanded clones are given a class, and other clones once, few, many or no size at all.

-	TRBV12-3/TRBV12-4	-	TRBJ1-3	CASRAGTTTIYF	TGTGCCAGCAGAGCCGGGACAACCACCATATATTTT
-	TRBV11-3	-	TRBJ2-3	CASSGAADTQYF	TGTGCCAGCAGCGGGGCAGCAGATACGCAGTATTTT
-	TRBV5-6	-	TRBJ2-1	CASSLWGVPKQFF	TGTGCCAGCAGCTTGTGGGGGGTCCCTAAGCAGTTCTTC
-	TRBV7-9	TRBD2	TRBJ2-3	CASSGRTGLANTDTQYF	TGTGCCAGCAGCGGCCGCACGGGACTAGCAAACACAGATACGCAGTATTTT
once	TRBV19	TRBD1	TRBJ2-6	CASSIGAGGRLSNVLTF	TGTGCCAGTAGTATTGGCGCAGGGGGCAGGTTAAGCAACGTCCTGACTTTC
-	TRBV5-1	TRBD1	TRBJ1-2	CASSLDGGGLQGYTF	TGCGCCAGCAGCTTGGATGGAGGGGGCCTTCAGGGCTACACCTTC
-	TRBV6-1	-	TRBJ1-3	CASSDDRLSGNTIYF	TGTGCCAGCAGTGACGACAGACTCTCTGGAAACACCATATATTTT
-	TRBV5-5	-	TRBJ2-7	CASSLGDSGKRGEQYF	TGTGCCAGCAGCCTTGGAGATTCGGGGAAAAGAGGGGAGCAGTACTTC
-	TRBV5-1	TRBD1	TRBJ2-4	CASIRWDRGTKNIQYF	TGCGCCAGCATCCGTTGGGACAGGGGTACCAAAAACATTCAGTACTTC
-	TRBV10-1	TRBD2	TRBJ2-3	CASSESASGGFTDTQYF	TGCGCCAGCAGTGAGTCTGCTAGCGGGGGGTTCACAGATACGCAGTATTTT
-	TRBV21-1	-	TRBJ1-1	CASSKEREGGQALPTSEAFF	TGTGCCAGCAGCAAAGAGCGTGAGGGGGGACAGGCCCTTCCGACGTCTGAAGCTTTCTTT
-	TRBV5-5	-	TRBJ1-2	CANRPVGQRGYTF	TGTGCCAACAGACCGGTCGGGCAGCGGGGCTACACCTTC
once	TRBV19	TRBD2	TRBJ2-5	CASSPTSGGPSAQYF	TGTGCCAGTAGCCCGACTAGCGGGGGGCCCTCGGCCCAGTACTTC
-	TRBV6-5	TRBD1	TRBJ1-4	CASSIRTGSEKLFF	TGTGCCAGCAGTATCAGGACAGGGAGTGAAAAACTGTTTTTT
-	TRBV6-5	-	TRBJ1-5	CASSYSATVFDQPQHF	TGTGCCAGCAGTTACTCCGCGACAGTCTTTGATCAGCCCCAGCATTTT
-	TRBV6-5	-	TRBJ1-2	CASSTITAVGYTF	TGTGCCAGCAGCACCATTACGGCGGTTGGCTACACCTTC
-	TRBV18	-	TRBJ1-1	CASSPGEGLGGLTEAFF	TGTGCCAGCTCACCAGGAGAGGGATTGGGTGGTTTGACTGAAGCTTTCTTT
-	TRBV7-9	-	TRBJ1-1	CASSSMTGGNTEAFF	TGTGCCAGCAGCTCCATGACAGGAGGGAACACTGAAGCTTTCTTT
-	TRBV3-1/TRBV3-2	-	TRBJ2-7	CASSQDSFRHSYEQYF	TGTGCCAGCAGCCAGGACTCCTTCAGGCATTCCTACGAGCAGTACTTC
-	TRBV5-1	TRBD1	TRBJ1-1	CASSFTPSAGGIRTEAFF	TGCGCCAGCAGCTTCACCCCTTCGGCAGGGGGCATAAGGACTGAAGCTTTCTTT
-	TRBV19	-	TRBJ1-5	CASSLLGGEGNQPQHF	TGTGCCAGTAGCCTACTAGGGGGGGAGGGCAATCAGCCCCAGCATTTT
-	TRBV7-2	TRBD1	TRBJ2-5	CASSSRPGQPQETQYF	TGTGCCAGCAGCTCCCGGCCGGGACAGCCGCAAGAGACCCAGTACTTC
-	TRBV5-5	TRBD2	TRBJ2-3	CASSLGLAGVTRVTDTQYF	TGTGCCAGCAGCTTGGGACTAGCGGGGGTCACGAGGGTGACAGATACGCAGTATTTT